This TCR beta chain was recovered during a study of blood T cell repertoires in COVID-19. About the study: The United States, Italy and Spain supplied acute and convalescent COVID-19 samples.

CDR3 size: 15 residues. The J segment lost 0 bases and the V segment lost 4 bases, leaving 4 bases of the junction unmatched. In germline, CDR1 is SGDLS, CDR2 YYNGEE. As handled by the study authors: How many nucleated cells were present was estimated from reference gene primer amplification. TCRdb's copy holds only in-frame clones and misses some; the assay was immunoSEQ multiplex PCR. V, J and clone size reflect that table, while D and trimming were determined from the DNA. The sample has approximately 210,000 clones; more than 70% are singletons. The chain combines TRBV9 with TRBJ1-3; 7 nucleotides align to TRBD1. The sequenced sample consisted of PBMCs or T cells enriched from blood (not recorded which). The receptor was derived from a woman younger than 30 who had recovered from COVID-19. Written as DNA, the CDR3 is TGTGCCAGCAGCCTGGGACAGCCCTCTGGAAACACCATATATTTT. Its protein product is CASSLGQPSGNTIYF.